Only a few counts were recorded for the clone carrying this TCR beta chain. A single base separates this from a much larger clone, so it may be a read error. Per the original methods: The authors used CDR3 differences across clinicopathological groups to build a distant-metastasis classifier for papillary thyroid cancer. TCRdb re-analyzed the PCR reads using MiXCR. The V and J calls reflect TCRdb's pipeline rather than the authors' work. The data hold tens of thousands of clones, with roughly a sixth observed a single time. This sample was taken from a study of metastatic and nonmetastatic thyroid tumors. About the research overall: Repertoires from blood and tumor or nodule tissue of malignant and benign thyroid patients were compared.

None of the patients had undergone any treatment ahead of thyroid surgery. This CDR3 is 16 amino acids long. V was shortened by 2 bases and J by 5 bases, with 16 bases between the two germline ends. Per germline, CDR1 ENHRY and CDR2 SYGVKD. The rearrangement links TRBV10-3 to TRBJ1-5, with D possibly being TRBD1 (5 bases). The sample consisted of tumor tissue. The clonotype comes from a female donor with papillary thyroid cancer or a benign thyroid nodule (not recorded which). Some clones in this sample may be carry-over from other donors' samples. CDR3 sequence: CAISEKLRTWHQPQHF. The CDR3 DNA reads TGTGCCATCAGTGAGAAGCTAAGGACATGGCATCAGCCCCAGCATTTT.